This T cell receptor beta chain came from a study of T cell changes during pregnancy in multiple sclerosis. TCRdb's copy holds only in-frame clones and misses some; the assay was immunoSEQ multiplex PCR. The sample records around 78,000 clones, 91% being singletons. Germline V gives CDR1 LNHDA, CDR2 SQIVND (reference sequence). CDR3 length: 11 amino acids. With 6 bases removed from V and 4 bases from J, the gap between germline ends came to 6 bases. This receptor was taken from a female donor in good health, enrolled as a control in a pregnancy study. This chain joins TRBV19 and TRBJ2-5; D uncertain. The source material was peripheral blood, sampled in the third trimester of pregnancy. The CDR3 loop reads CASRHSETQYF. The CDR3 DNA reads as TGTGCCAGTAGGCACTCAGAGACCCAGTACTTC.